Listed below are T cell receptor beta chains from one sample, sequenced in a study of shared clonotypes between healthy human individuals. Profiling relied on immunoSEQ multiplex PCR, and the TCRdb table lists in-frame clones only, not all of them. The data contain roughly 2 million clones, almost 96% of them singletons. Input material: naive CD4+ T cells sorted from blood. The receptors here all came from a man between 18 and 35 years old in good health. CDR3s include the opening cysteine and the closing phenylalanine or tryptophan. A D gene is named only where the DNA matches it firmly. The size field is filled for only some rows; it gives once, few, many or a size class.

>.|TRBV4-1|TRBJ1-1|.
TGCGCCAGCAGCCAGATAACCGCCGGGCCGAACACTGAAGCTTTCTTT
CASSQITAGPNTEAFF
>.|TRBV5-1|TRBJ1-6|TRBD1
TGCGCCAGCAGCTTGGGACAGGGGGTCTCACCCCTCCACTTT
CASSLGQGVSPLHF
>.|TRBV7-9|TRBJ1-3|.
TGTGCCAGCAGCGTAGGCGCCCGGACGTCTGGAAACACCATATATTTT
CASSVGARTSGNTIYF
>.|TRBV6-6|TRBJ2-5|.
TGTGCCAGCAGTTACGGCAGGGAAGAGACCCAGTACTTC
CASSYGREETQYF
>.|TRBV19|TRBJ1-6|.
TGTGCCAGTAGTAAAGGTGATTCACCCCTCCACTTT
CASSKGDSPLHF
>.|TRBV5-1|TRBJ2-4|.
TGCGCCAGCAGCTTGAAGGGGCCCGAAAACATTCAGTACTTC
CASSLKGPENIQYF
>.|TRBV11-3|TRBJ2-5|.
TGTGCCAGCAGCTTAGGACAGGGACGGGAGGAGACCCAGTACTTC
CASSLGQGREETQYF
>.|TRBV7-2|TRBJ2-5|.
TGTGCCAGCAGCTACGGGGCCAAGGGAGAGACCCAGTACTTC
CASSYGAKGETQYF
>.|TRBV11-2|TRBJ2-1|TRBD2
TGTGCCAGCAGCTTCACTAGCGGGAACTCCTACAATGAGCAGTTCTTC
CASSFTSGNSYNEQFF
>.|TRBV6-4|TRBJ2-7|TRBD1
TGTGCCAGCAGTGACCCACAAGGACAGGGAGACCCCTACGAGCAGTACTTC
CASSDPQGQGDPYEQYF
>.|TRBV13|TRBJ1-6|.
TGTGCCAGCAGCTTAGGGGACTTTAATTCACCCCTCCACTTT
CASSLGDFNSPLHF
>.|TRBV27|TRBJ1-1|.
TGTGCCAGCAGTATACGCGGGACACCCCAGAACACTGAAGCTTTCTTT
CASSIRGTPQNTEAFF
>.|TRBV7-2|TRBJ2-7|TRBD1
TGTGCCAGCAGCACCCGACAGGGGGCCTACGAGCAGTACTTC
CASSTRQGAYEQYF
>.|TRBV4-2|TRBJ2-1|.
TGTGCCAGCAGCCAAGAAGGATCCCACCCCAATGAGCAGTTCTTC
CASSQEGSHPNEQFF
>.|TRBV7-2|TRBJ1-5|.
TGTGCCAGCAGCTTAGGCGACAGTACATATCAGCCCCAGCATTTT
CASSLGDSTYQPQHF
>.|TRBV19|TRBJ1-3|.
TGTGCCAGTAGCCGAGGAGCCTCTGGAAACACCATATATTTT
CASSRGASGNTIYF
>.|TRBV25-1|TRBJ2-7|.
TGTGCCAGCAGGCAGGGTTTCGAGCAGTACTTC
CASRQGFEQYF
>.|TRBV18|TRBJ2-7|.
TGTGCCAGCTCACCACATCCCAGCCCCTACGAGCAGTACTTC
CASSPHPSPYEQYF
>.|TRBV5-1|TRBJ2-3|TRBD1
TGCGCCAGCAGCTCGGGACAGGGGGCGGGAGATACGCAGTATTTT
CASSSGQGAGDTQYF
>.|TRBV18|TRBJ2-5|.
TGTGCCAGCTCACCACAGACCGGACACCAAGAGACCCAGTACTTC
CASSPQTGHQETQYF
>.|TRBV2|TRBJ1-5|.
TGTGCCAGCAGTTCCGATACGAGCACGAATCAGCCCCAGCATTTT
CASSSDTSTNQPQHF
>.|TRBV21-1|TRBJ1-1|.
TGTGCCAGCAGCGACCGGGGACAGATGAACACTGAAGCTTTCTTT
CASSDRGQMNTEAFF
>.|TRBV6-5|TRBJ2-7|.
TGTGCCAGCAGTTACTCGATATTCGACAAAACCTACGAGCAGTACTTC
CASSYSIFDKTYEQYF
>.|TRBV5-1|TRBJ2-7|.
TGCGCCAGCAGCGGGGGAACTAGCACATACGAGCAGTACTTC
CASSGGTSTYEQYF
>.|TRBV6-6|TRBJ1-1|.
TGTGCCAGCACCGCAGGAGCCACCTGGAACGCTGAAGCTTTCTTT
CASTAGATWNAEAFF
>.|TRBV15|TRBJ2-7|.
TGTGCCACCAGCAGTACAGGTTTAATAGACGAGCAGTACTTC
CATSSTGLIDEQYF
>.|TRBV6-5|TRBJ1-5|TRBD1
TGTGCCATCAGTGGGGACAGGCAGAATCAGCCCCAGCATTTT
CAISGDRQNQPQHF
>.|TRBV7-9|TRBJ2-7|TRBD1
TGTGCCAGCAGCTCCTTCCACTCCGGGACAGATTACGAGCAGTACTTC
CASSSFHSGTDYEQYF
>.|TRBV9|TRBJ2-1|.
TGTGCCAGCAGCGTAAGGGAACGCAATGAGCAGTTCTTC
CASSVRERNEQFF
>.|TRBV19|TRBJ1-5|.
TGTGCCAGTAGTCCGACTTCATATAGCAATCAGCCCCAGCATTTT
CASSPTSYSNQPQHF
>.|TRBV6-5|TRBJ2-2|TRBD2
TGTGCCAGCAGTTACGGCGGGAGCTCCGGGGAGCTGTTTTTT
CASSYGGSSGELFF
>once|TRBV5-8|TRBJ1-6|.
TGTGCCAGCAGCCCACAGGGAGGAGGTTCACCCCTCCACTTT
CASSPQGGGSPLHF
>.|TRBV30|TRBJ2-5|.
TGTGCCTGGGGTTCCCTTGAGACCCAGTACTTC
CAWGSLETQYF
>.|TRBV7-3|TRBJ2-7|TRBD2
TGTGCCAGCAGCACCGGTGGAGGACTAGCGGAATCCTCGGCCTACGAGCAGTACTTC
CASSTGGGLAESSAYEQYF
>.|TRBV7-9|TRBJ2-5|.
TGTGCCAGCAGCTTATTCATCCAAGAGACCCAGTACTTC
CASSLFIQETQYF
>.|TRBV11-3|TRBJ1-5|TRBD1
TGTGCCAGCAGCTTAGTCCGGGACAGTGATCAGCCCCAGCATTTT
CASSLVRDSDQPQHF
>once|TRBV2|TRBJ2-3|TRBD2
TGTGCCAGCAGAGCAACTAGCGGGGGGCTTAGCACAGATACGCAGTATTTT
CASRATSGGLSTDTQYF
>.|TRBV2|TRBJ2-7|TRBD2
TGTGCCACCCAGGCAGAACTCGGGGGGGGATACGAGCAGTACTTC
CATQAELGGGYEQYF
>.|TRBV30|TRBJ2-7|.
TGTGCCTGGAGTGACCCCGGGCAGCAGTACTTC
CAWSDPGQQYF
>.|TRBV6-4|TRBJ2-3|.
TGTGCCAGCAGGAGGGGGTTAAGCCTCACAGATACGCAGTATTTT
CASRRGLSLTDTQYF
>.|TRBV5-4|TRBJ1-2|.
TGTGCCAGCAGCTTGGGTTCTTTGACGGGACCTAACTATGGCTACACCTTC
CASSLGSLTGPNYGYTF
>.|TRBV6-1|TRBJ2-7|.
TGTGCCAGCAAGACCGGGACCCACACCACCTACGAGCAGTACTTC
CASKTGTHTTYEQYF
>.|TRBV10-1|TRBJ2-7|TRBD1
TGCGCCAGCAGTTACGGGACAGGGTACCACGAGCAGTACTTC
CASSYGTGYHEQYF
>.|TRBV18|TRBJ2-3|.
TGTGCCAGCTCACCACCAGGCAGGGAGGGCACAGATACGCAGTATTTT
CASSPPGREGTDTQYF
>.|TRBV5-1|TRBJ2-7|TRBD2
TGCGCCAGCAGCTTGGAGCTAGCGGGGAGCTCCTACGAGCAGTACTTC
CASSLELAGSSYEQYF